This T cell receptor (beta chain) appears in the sequencing data of a study of cytomegalovirus exposure and HLA in healthy donors. Broader study findings: Earlier analysis found most TCR beta V segments productive about 90% or about 30% of the time.

13 Jbeta primers and 60 Vbeta primers were used for the PCR. Sequencing was performed with immunoSEQ multiplex PCR; in TCRdb, only in-frame clones are kept and a portion is missing. There are approximately 200,000 clones in the sample; roughly 85% occur only once, and about 2.5% lies in the top ten. V shed 3 bases, J shed 4 bases, and the junction held 16 bases outside the gene matches. Per the germline V gene, CDR1 is KGHSH and CDR2 is LQKENI. This CDR3 has 19 residues. A note on this clone: The antigen is undetermined.

The receptor's source is a woman in her forties or fifties in good health and CMV-seronegative. The sample consisted of PBMCs. The chain employs TRBV18 and TRBJ2-3, with 10 bases identical to TRBD2. Written as DNA, the CDR3 is TGTGCCAGCTCACCCCCGGAATGGCTAGCGGGAGATGGGTCAGATACGCAGTATTTT. It translates to CASSPPEWLAGDGSDTQYF. The full variable domain, its missing parts supplied by reference TRBV18 and TRBJ2-3, is NAGVMQNPRHLVRRRGQEARLRCSPMKGHSHVYWYRQLPEEGLKFMVYLQKENIIDESGMPKERFSAEFPKEGPSILRIQQVVRGDSAAYFCASSPPEWLAGDGSDTQYFGPGTRLTVL.